The 8 T cell receptor beta chains in this list originate from one sample, sequenced in a study of PD-1 and CTLA-4 blockade in melanoma. Profiling relied on immunoSEQ multiplex PCR, and the TCRdb table lists in-frame clones only, not all of them. This sample has more than 15,000 clones, with 70% to 80% found just once. The sample was CD8+ T cells from peripheral blood, taken from a patient given anti-PD-1 treatment. Source of these receptors: a human donor with melanoma.

This clone is categorized as medium-sized (0.01 to 0.1%). This rearrangement joins TRBV19 to TRBJ1-1; D uncertain. The CDR3 sequence is 13 residues long. V lost 3 bases, J lost 1 base, and 6 bases lay in between. Germline CDR1 LNHDA, CDR2 SQIVND (reference sequence). The chain's CDR3 is CASSILGNTEAFF. CDR3 in DNA: TGTGCCAGTAGTATTTTGGGGAACACTGAAGCTTTCTTT.

J is TRBJ2-1 and V is TRBV6-1; 11 nucleotides line up with TRBD2. V lost 5 bases to trimming and J lost 9 bases; unmatched junction nucleotides: 3. The CDR3 covers 13 residues. CDR1 and CDR2 (germline): MNHNS, SASEGT. The CDR3 DNA reads TGTGCCAGCAGTTTGGGACTAGCGGTTGAGCAGTTCTTC. This codes for CASSLGLAVEQFF.

The chain is built from TRBV27 and TRBJ1-1, with 9 nucleotides matching TRBD1. The CDR3 runs to 13 residues. With V trimmed by 2 bases and J by 8 bases, 3 bases remained unmatched. CDR1 is MNHEY, CDR2 SMNVEV, per germline (reference sequence). The CDR3 DNA reads as TGTGCCAGCAGTTTAACAGGGGGCCCCGAAGCTTTCTTT. Its translation is CASSLTGGPEAFF.

In its sample, this clone was seen a few times. The CDR3 loop reads CASSSGTGDATNEKLFF. For the CDR3, the DNA is TGTGCCAGCTCCTCCGGGACAGGGGATGCAACTAATGAAAAACTGTTTTTT. The chain recombines TRBV13 with TRBJ1-4; the match to TRBD1 covers 10 bases. V lost 8 bases and J lost 0; bases outside the gene matches: 9. Germline V gene sequence: CDR1 PRHDT, CDR2 FYEKMQ (reference sequence). This CDR3 contains 17 residues.

This clone is a singleton in its sample. V usage is TRBV24-1 and J usage is TRBJ2-3, with D unresolved. Trimming shortened V by 4 bases and J by 5 bases, and 9 bases separated the two germline ends. The germline V gene has CDR1 KGHDR and CDR2 SFDVKD. The CDR3 consists of 13 residues. CDR3 in DNA: TGTGCCACCAGTGAAACGACACGAGATACGCAGTATTTT. Protein: CATSETTRDTQYF.

This clone was seen a handful of times. The chain uses TRBV27 and TRBJ1-1; TRBD1 agrees at 11 bases. V trimming: 4 bases; J trimming: 4 bases; junction bases outside the gene matches: 2. The V gene's germline CDR1 is MNHEY and CDR2 SMNVEV (reference sequence). The CDR3 consists of 14 residues. CDR3 residues: CASSSGTGGTEAFF. The CDR3 DNA reads as TGTGCCAGCAGTTCCGGGACAGGGGGCACTGAAGCTTTCTTT.

The chain has TRBV16 and TRBJ2-1, with 8 bases matching TRBD1. The germline V gene has CDR1 KGHSY and CDR2 FQNENV. The CDR3 length is 14 residues. The junction had 8 bases not matched to a gene; V was cut back by 4 bases and J by 9 bases. The CDR3 DNA reads as TGTGCCAGCAGCCCACTGACAGGGGTAGCTGAGCAGTTCTTC. Encoded protein: CASSPLTGVAEQFF.

The chain has TRBV6-6 and TRBJ1-4; D uncertain. This CDR3 contains 14 residues. Germline CDR1 and CDR2: MNHNY and SVGAGI (reference sequence). V lost 6 bases, J lost 0 bases, and 8 bases lay in between. The CDR3 loop is CASSLAATNEKLFF. CDR3 DNA: TGTGCCAGCAGCCTAGCAGCAACTAATGAAAAACTGTTTTTT.